This entry lists 30 T cell receptor beta chains sequenced from one sample in a study of human thymus T cells. Data came from immunoSEQ multiplex PCR; TCRdb stores just in-frame clones and leaves some out. The data hold tens of thousands of clones, with around 94% observed a single time. Sequencing was done on a sample of blood. Every receptor here comes from a boy younger than two with a congenital heart defect but otherwise immunologically healthy.

The rearrangement links TRBV10-3 to TRBJ2-6; D possibly uses TRBD1 or TRBD2 (5 bases each). This CDR3 contains 18 residues. Germline CDR1 and CDR2: ENHRY and SYGVKD. V lost 6 bases and J lost 0, with 18 bases in between. The CDR3 loop is CAISGHGVASSGANVLTF. DNA for the CDR3: TGTGCCATCAGCGGACACGGGGTGGCCAGCTCTGGGGCCAACGTCCTGACTTTC.

The V call is TRBV2, the J call TRBJ2-1, with TRBD2 identical over 14 bases. There are 15 residues in the CDR3. Germline trimming cut 3 bases from V and 7 bases from J; bases unmatched to any gene: 2. CDR1 SNHLY and CDR2 FYNNEI come from the germline V gene. The CDR3 region has the DNA TGTGCCAGCAGTGATCGGACTAGCGGGAGGAATGAGCAGTTCTTC. This codes for CASSDRTSGRNEQFF.

J is TRBJ2-2 and V is TRBV27; D ambiguous. The V end lost 2 bases, the J end lost 1 base, and 2 bases lay between the germline ends. Germline loops: CDR1 MNHEY, CDR2 SMNVEV (reference sequence). The CDR3 has 13 amino acids. The CDR3 bases are TGTGCCAGCAGTTTACTGAACACCGGGGAGCTGTTTTTT. Its translation is CASSLLNTGELFF.

This clone showed up just once. V gene TRBV18 combines with J gene TRBJ2-5; 12 bases are a match to TRBD1. The trim removed 4 bases at V and 6 bases at J, leaving 9 bases unmatched. The CDR3 loop spans 16 amino acids. The germline V gene encodes CDR1 KGHSH and CDR2 LQKENI. CDR3 in amino acids: CASSLPGTGGLKTQYF. The CDR3 region has the DNA TGTGCCAGCTCACTCCCCGGGACAGGGGGCTTGAAGACCCAGTACTTC.

The V and J genes are TRBV5-1 and TRBJ1-1; possibly TRBD1 for D (6 bases). Trimming removed 5 bases at V and 0 bases at J, with 17 bases between. Germline V gene lookup returns CDR1 SGHRS and CDR2 YFSETQ. The CDR3 consists of 16 residues. The CDR3 protein is CASSSLTGPMNTEAFF. The CDR3 nucleotides are TGCGCCAGCAGTAGCTTAACAGGGCCAATGAACACTGAAGCTTTCTTT.

V usage is TRBV28 and J usage is TRBJ2-5; 7 positions agree with TRBD2. Near its end, the DNA agrees better with TRBJ2-7, so the J call may be wrong. This CDR3 spans 15 amino acids. Germline V lookup: CDR1 MDHEN, CDR2 SYDVKM. The CDR3 region has the DNA TGTGCCAGCAGATCTGGGGGGGGACCGAGGGACGAGCAGTACTTC. As protein: CASRSGGGPRDEQYF.

The chain combines TRBV6-6 with TRBJ2-1, with 11 bases lining up with TRBD1. This CDR3 is built from 15 residues. The germline V gene encodes CDR1 MNHNY and CDR2 SVGAGI (reference sequence). The V segment lost 5 bases and the J segment 2 bases; nucleotides outside the gene matches: 2. The CDR3 sequence is CASSPGQGAYNEQFF. CDR3 in DNA: TGTGCCAGCAGTCCGGGACAGGGGGCCTACAATGAGCAGTTCTTC.

This chain joins TRBV25-1 and TRBJ2-1; 9 nucleotides align to TRBD2. CDR1 MGHDK and CDR2 SYGVNS come from the germline V gene. The CDR3 spans 17 residues. V trimming: 4 bases; J trimming: 5 bases; junction bases outside the gene matches: 12. Here the CDR3 reads CASSAPGGLADHNEQFF. CDR3 coding DNA: TGTGCCAGCAGTGCCCCGGGGGGACTAGCCGACCACAATGAGCAGTTCTTC.

The chain joins TRBV4-2 to TRBJ1-2; D remains ambiguous. CDR1 is LGHNA and CDR2 is YNFKEQ in the germline V gene. This CDR3 has 13 amino acids. The ends were cut back, 4 bases at V and 4 bases at J, with 10 bases in the middle. CDR3 sequence reads: CASSPRPFYGYTF. CDR3 bases: TGTGCCAGCAGCCCCCGGCCCTTCTATGGCTACACCTTC.

The V call is TRBV7-8, the J call TRBJ1-4; the match to TRBD1 covers 8 bases. Germline V lookup: CDR1 SGHVS, CDR2 FQNEAQ. The CDR3 has 19 residues. J lost 0 bases, V lost 4 bases, and 13 bases had no gene match. CDR3 region: CASSWDLGQATPTNEKLFF. The CDR3 DNA reads as TGTGCCAGCAGCTGGGACCTGGGACAGGCGACTCCAACTAATGAAAAACTGTTTTTT.

The chain employs TRBV6-6 and TRBJ1-1; a possible D gene is TRBD1 (5 bases). CDR1 and CDR2 from the germline V gene are MNHNY and SVGAGI (reference sequence). V lost 0 bases, J lost 4 bases, and 6 bases lay in between. The CDR3 runs to 13 residues. CDR3 DNA: TGTGCCAGCAGTTACTCGAGGGGCACTGAAGCTTTCTTT. Protein sequence: CASSYSRGTEAFF.

This clone has just one count. The chain uses TRBV10-3 and TRBJ1-2; tentatively, D is TRBD1 (5 bases). CDR1 and CDR2 (germline): ENHRY, SYGVKD. The length of the CDR3 is 12 residues. Trimming removed 4 bases from V and 2 bases from J, with 5 bases in between. The CDR3 DNA is TGTGCCATCAGTGGGACAAACTATGGCTACACCTTC. Protein sequence: CAISGTNYGYTF.

This chain links TRBV18 with TRBJ1-2; D may be TRBD1 (6 bases). This CDR3 comprises 13 residues. Germline values: CDR1 KGHSH, CDR2 LQKENI. V was pared by 6 bases and J by 1 base, with 9 bases between. The DNA of the CDR3 is TGTGCCAGCTCGCGACAGGTTAACTATGGCTACACCTTC. Translating gives CASSRQVNYGYTF.

The chain is built from TRBV28 and TRBJ2-5, with TRBD1 identical over 7 bases. Germline V gives CDR1 MDHEN, CDR2 SYDVKM. This CDR3 is 15 amino acids long. J lost 2 bases, V lost 2 bases, and 5 bases had no gene match. CDR3 sequence reads: CASSLVGQTQETQYF. The CDR3 DNA follows: TGTGCCAGCAGTTTAGTGGGACAGACACAAGAGACCCAGTACTTC.

The genes are TRBV5-4 and TRBJ2-3; D gene unclear. The CDR3 sequence is 12 residues long. Trimming shortened V by 2 bases and J by 3 bases, and 4 bases separated the two germline ends. Per germline, CDR1 SGHNT and CDR2 YYREEE (reference sequence). In nucleotides, the CDR3 is TGTGCCAGCAGCTTCGGTACAGATACGCAGTATTTT. Its protein is CASSFGTDTQYF.

The chain uses TRBV5-5 and TRBJ2-1; D perhaps matches TRBD1 (7 bases). The germline CDR1 and CDR2 sequences are SGHKS and YYEKEE (reference sequence). V was shortened by 3 bases and J by 5 bases, with 12 bases between the two germline ends. This CDR3 contains 14 residues. The CDR3 spells CASSSGGQNNEQFF. CDR3 bases: TGTGCCAGCAGCTCAGGGGGGCAGAACAATGAGCAGTTCTTC.

The genes are TRBV7-2 and TRBJ2-3; 14 bases fit TRBD2. With 5 bases clipped from V and 0 bases from J, the junction kept 4 bases outside the gene matches. The CDR3 totals 17 residues. The germline CDR1 and CDR2 sequences are SGHTA and FQGNSA. DNA of the CDR3: TGTGCCAGCAGCATCTGGACTAGCGGGGGGAGCACAGATACGCAGTATTTT. It is translated as CASSIWTSGGSTDTQYF.

This sequence joins TRBV5-4 and TRBJ2-5; TRBD2 aligns across 7 bases. The CDR3 has 14 residues. Germline loops: CDR1 SGHNT, CDR2 YYREEE (reference sequence). The V and J ends lost 0 bases and 3 bases, in that order; junction bases with no gene match: 2. CDR3 bases: TGTGCCAGCAGCTTGGGGACTAGAGAAGAGACCCAGTACTTC. As protein: CASSLGTREETQYF.

The chain has TRBV15 and TRBJ1-3; tentative D call: TRBD1 (5 bases). The CDR3 contains 16 residues. The ends were cut back, 0 bases at V and 0 bases at J, with 9 bases in the middle. Germline assignment: CDR1 LNHNV and CDR2 YYDKDF (reference sequence). CDR3 amino acids: CATSRDTGHSGNTIYF. Here the CDR3 DNA reads TGTGCCACCAGCAGAGATACCGGACACTCTGGAAACACCATATATTTT.

This clone occurred once. The V gene is TRBV2, the J gene TRBJ1-2; possible D gene TRBD1, 5 bases. Germline loops: CDR1 SNHLY, CDR2 FYNNEI. The CDR3 spans 15 residues. Trimming cost V 1 base and J 3 bases, with 12 bases left between them. As DNA, the CDR3 is TGTGCCAGCAGTGAAGTCGCAGGGTTGGACTATGGCTACACCTTC. This sequence encodes CASSEVAGLDYGYTF.

The V and J genes are TRBV5-1 and TRBJ1-3; D remains unclear. The V gene's germline CDR1 is SGHRS and CDR2 YFSETQ. CDR3 size: 13 residues. Trimming shortened V by 0 bases and J by 4 bases, and 5 bases separated the two germline ends. The CDR3 loop is CASSLGPGNTIYF. Here the CDR3 DNA reads TGCGCCAGCAGCTTGGGACCCGGAAACACCATATATTTT.

This clone was recorded once. V and J are TRBV10-3 and TRBJ2-3; 8 bases agree with TRBD2. Germline values: CDR1 ENHRY, CDR2 SYGVKD. With V trimmed by 4 bases and J by 2 bases, 5 bases remained unmatched. The CDR3 contains 15 residues. In nucleotides, the CDR3 is TGTGCCATCAGTGCGGGCGGGGGGTACACAGATACGCAGTATTTT. Protein: CAISAGGGYTDTQYF.

This chain uses TRBV11-2 with TRBJ1-2; 8 bases fit TRBD1. The ends lost 3 bases at V and 5 bases at J; junction bases unmatched: 2. This CDR3 is built from 13 residues. The V gene's germline CDR1 is SGHAT and CDR2 FQNNGV. The CDR3 sequence is CASSLGQAYGYTF. CDR3 coding DNA: TGTGCCAGCAGCTTGGGACAGGCGTATGGCTACACCTTC.

The DNA for the CDR3 is TGCGCCAGCAGCTTGGGGGACAGGGTGGAAGAGACCCAGTACTTC. Translating gives CASSLGDRVEETQYF. This chain links TRBV5-1 with TRBJ2-5; 9 positions match TRBD1. With 0 bases clipped from V and 3 bases from J, the junction kept 3 bases outside the gene matches. Germline CDR1 SGHRS, CDR2 YFSETQ. This CDR3 comprises 15 residues.

The rearrangement joins TRBV28 to TRBJ2-1; the match to TRBD2 covers 13 bases. CDR3 length: 14 residues. Looked up from germline, CDR1 is MDHEN and CDR2 is SYDVKM. J gave up 5 bases and V 5 bases, and 0 bases lay outside the gene matches. Written as DNA, the CDR3 is TGTGCCAGCAGTACTAGCGGGGGGGACAATGAGCAGTTCTTC. Translated: CASSTSGGDNEQFF.

The gene calls are TRBV5-6 and TRBJ2-3; maybe TRBD1 (6 bases). CDR3 length equals 17 residues. V was clipped by 5 bases and J by 2 bases, with 21 bases between them. CDR1 and CDR2 (germline): SGHDT, YYEEEE. The CDR3 DNA follows: TGTGCCAGCAGGGGGGCGTGGACTCATCCTACCACAGATACGCAGTATTTT. Encoded protein: CASRGAWTHPTTDTQYF.

V is TRBV7-3 and J is TRBJ2-2; D is perhaps TRBD2 (6 bases). The CDR3 runs 16 residues. Trimming shortened V by 2 bases and J by 6 bases, and 16 bases separated the two germline ends. CDR1 and CDR2 (germline): SGHTA, FQGTGA. CDR3 in DNA: TGTGCCAGCAGCTTATATTTCGGGGGATCCTCCGGGGAGCTGTTTTTT. As protein: CASSLYFGGSSGELFF.

The chain has TRBV6-1 and TRBJ1-5; TRBD1 is a possible D gene (5 bases). Trimming removed 2 bases at V and 2 bases at J, with 25 bases between. CDR1 and CDR2 from the germline V gene are MNHNS and SASEGT. This CDR3 is 20 amino acids long. CDR3 nucleotides: TGTGCCAGCAGTGAATTTTGGTCCCGTTGGTTGGGGGGAGGCAATCAGCCCCAGCATTTT. Protein: CASSEFWSRWLGGGNQPQHF.

The V gene is TRBV19, the J gene TRBJ2-1; TRBD1 matches at 9 bases. With 0 bases clipped from V and 7 bases from J, the junction kept 10 bases outside the gene matches. The CDR3 has 17 residues. Germline V CDR1 and CDR2: LNHDA, SQIVND (reference sequence). The CDR3 DNA sequence: TGTGCCAGTAGTATAGATACATTGGGACAGGGAGGTAATGAGCAGTTCTTC. As protein: CASSIDTLGQGGNEQFF.

In its sample, this clone was seen once. This chain uses TRBV5-1 with TRBJ2-1; TRBD1 matches 10 bases. CDR1 and CDR2 (germline): SGHRS, YFSETQ. The CDR3 is 14 amino acids. Trimming cost V 4 bases and J 9 bases; bases outside gene matches: 7. In DNA form, the CDR3 reads TGCGCCAGCAGCGACAGGGGGCGAGGGGGTGAGCAGTTCTTC. Protein product: CASSDRGRGGEQFF.